This T cell receptor beta chain was documented in a study of cytomegalovirus exposure and HLA in healthy donors. This table comes from immunoSEQ multiplex PCR, and its TCRdb copy is limited to in-frame clones, with some not included. Of 260,000 or so clones in the sample, 85% to 90% were seen once. The germline gives CDR1 MGHRA, CDR2 YSYEKL. Trimming at V came to 4 bases and at J to 1 base, leaving 6 bases not matched to a gene. The CDR3 consists of 16 residues. The TCR comes from a man younger than 30 in good health and CMV-seronegative. The chain couples TRBV4-1 to TRBJ1-5; the match to TRBD1 covers 8 bases. The specimen was PBMCs. The DNA of the CDR3 is TGCGCCAGCAGCCCGCGGACAGGGTTGAGCAATCAGCCCCAGCATTTT. Translation: CASSPRTGLSNQPQHF.